These 19 T cell receptor beta chains came from one sample sequenced in a study of cytomegalovirus exposure and HLA in healthy donors. Use of 60 Vbeta and 13 Jbeta primers characterized the PCR. Generated by immunoSEQ multiplex PCR, the TCRdb table keeps only in-frame clones and is missing some. Recorded for this sample: roughly 75,000 clones. The sequenced sample was PBMCs. The source of these receptors is a boy between 5 and 17 years old in good health and CMV-seronegative.

V and J are TRBV9 and TRBJ1-6; D possibly corresponds to TRBD1 (6 bases). Germline-derived CDR1 and CDR2 are SGDLS and YYNGEE. Deletions cut 10 bases from V and 11 bases from J, with 22 bases between. This CDR3 is built from 14 residues. CDR3 sequence: CARPRGGRGTPLHF. DNA for the CDR3: TGTGCCCGGCCCAGAGGGGGGCGGGGGACACCCCTCCACTTT.

J is TRBJ1-4 and V is TRBV5-1; 8 bases match TRBD1. CDR1 SGHRS and CDR2 YFSETQ come from the germline V gene. J was trimmed by 3 bases and V by 4 bases; bases with no gene match: 8. This CDR3 has 16 amino acids. The CDR3 sequence: CASSPGQGIANEKLFF. The CDR3 nucleotides are TGCGCCAGCAGCCCCGGACAGGGTATCGCTAATGAAAAACTGTTTTTT.

The CDR3 nucleotides are TGTGCCAGCAGCGCAGGGGGTATCAACACTGAAGCTTTCTTT. It specifies CASSAGGINTEAFF. The chain recombines TRBV9 with TRBJ1-1, with TRBD1 matching 7 bases. J lost 2 bases, V lost 3 bases, and 4 bases had no gene match. CDR3 length: 14 amino acids. In germline, CDR1 is SGDLS, CDR2 YYNGEE.

This chain joins TRBV14 and TRBJ2-5; maybe TRBD1 (6 bases). Trimming shortened V by 4 bases and J by 6 bases, and 21 bases separated the two germline ends. The germline CDR1 and CDR2 sequences are SGHDN and FVKESK. The CDR3 contains 16 residues. The CDR3 sequence: CASSPRAAGADQTQYF. CDR3 in DNA: TGTGCCAGCAGCCCCAGAGCGGCAGGGGCCGATCAGACCCAGTACTTC. The entire variable domain, with the rest obtained from reference TRBV14 and TRBJ2-5, is as follows: EAGVTQFPSHSVIEKGQTVTLRCDPISGHDNLYWYRRVMGKEIKFLLHFVKESKQDESGMPNNRFLAERTGGTYSTLKVQPAELEDSGVYFCASSPRAAGADQTQYFGPGTRLLVL.

The chain carries TRBV18 and TRBJ2-5; TRBD1 aligns across 12 bases. This CDR3 is 19 amino acids long. Germline V gives CDR1 KGHSH, CDR2 LQKENI. V dropped 1 base and J dropped 5; count of bases not matched to a gene: 14. The CDR3 sequence is CASSPRSKSGQGALETQYF. CDR3 nucleotide sequence: TGTGCCAGCTCACCACGGTCTAAATCGGGACAGGGGGCTTTGGAGACCCAGTACTTC.

The genes are TRBV9 and TRBJ2-7; 8 bases map to TRBD2. Germline CDR1 is SGDLS and CDR2 is YYNGEE. This CDR3 comprises 15 residues. J lost 0 bases, V lost 3 bases, and 5 bases had no gene match. CDR3 loop: CASSGTSGASYEQYF. DNA for the CDR3: TGTGCCAGCAGCGGAACTAGCGGAGCCTCCTACGAGCAGTACTTC.

The CDR3 loop reads CATSSELAGASYEQYF. For the CDR3, the DNA is TGTGCCACCAGCAGTGAGCTAGCGGGGGCCTCCTACGAGCAGTACTTC. The chain joins TRBV15 to TRBJ2-7; 10 bases align to TRBD2. This CDR3 has 16 amino acids. Germline V gene lookup returns CDR1 LNHNV and CDR2 YYDKDF (reference sequence). The V segment lost 3 bases and the J segment 0 bases; nucleotides outside the gene matches: 5. The full variable domain, completed using reference TRBV15 and TRBJ2-7, is DAMVIQNPRYQVTQFGKPVTLSCSQTLNHNVMYWYQQKSSQAPKLLFHYYDKDFNNEADTPDNFQSRRPNTSFCFLDIRSPGLGDTAMYLCATSSELAGASYEQYFGPGTRLTVT.

V is TRBV19 and J is TRBJ1-5; D not resolved. The CDR3 is 12 residues long. Germline loops: CDR1 LNHDA, CDR2 SQIVND (reference sequence). V lost 8 bases and J lost 8, with 13 bases in between. The CDR3 DNA sequence: TGTGCCAGTCAAGAGGCAATGGAGCCCCAGCATTTT. This encodes CASQEAMEPQHF.

The chain recombines TRBV5-4 with TRBJ2-3; TRBD2 agrees at 10 bases. Looked up from germline, CDR1 is SGHNT and CDR2 is YYREEE (reference sequence). The V segment lost 0 bases and the J segment 5 bases; nucleotides outside the gene matches: 15. The CDR3 covers 19 residues. The CDR3 here is CASSLGRGGSGGALDTQYF. The CDR3 coding sequence is TGTGCCAGCAGCTTGGGCCGTGGGGGGAGCGGGGGGGCCCTAGATACGCAGTATTTT. The full variable domain, its missing parts supplied by reference TRBV5-4 and TRBJ2-3, is ETGVTQSPTHLIKTRGQQVTLRCSSQSGHNTVSWYQQALGQGPQFIFQYYREEENGRGNFPPRFSGLQFPNYSSELNVNALELDDSALYLCASSLGRGGSGGALDTQYFGPGTRLTVL.

The chain joins TRBV7-8 to TRBJ2-2; possible D gene TRBD2, 5 bases. This CDR3 region has 14 residues. Trimming stripped 2 bases from V and 6 bases from J, with 10 bases between. CDR1 and CDR2 (germline): SGHVS, FQNEAQ. DNA of the CDR3: TGTGCCAGCAGCTTACAGCCTAGCCCCGGGGAGCTGTTTTTT. This gives the protein CASSLQPSPGELFF. The entire variable domain, with the rest obtained from reference TRBV7-8 and TRBJ2-2, is as follows: GAGVSQSPRYKVAKRGQDVALRCDPISGHVSLFWYQQALGQGPEFLTYFQNEAQLDKSGLPSDRFFAERPEGSVSTLKIQRTQQEDSAVYLCASSLQPSPGELFFGEGSRLTVL.

The chain employs TRBV7-9 and TRBJ2-7, with TRBD1 matching 9 bases. This CDR3 contains 18 residues. V shed 1 base, J shed 3 bases, and the junction held 13 bases outside the gene matches. CDR1 SEHNR and CDR2 FQNEAQ come from the germline V gene (reference sequence). The CDR3 region is CASSLGGNNRGLVYEQYF. The CDR3 nucleotides read TGTGCCAGCAGCTTAGGGGGGAACAACAGGGGGCTCGTCTACGAGCAGTACTTC.

V usage is TRBV2 and J usage is TRBJ2-1; possible D gene TRBD1, 7 bases. V shed 3 bases and J shed 7 bases, with 16 bases lying between them. CDR1 is SNHLY, CDR2 FYNNEI, per germline. The length of the CDR3 is 15 residues. CDR3 coding DNA: TGTGCCAGCAGTGACAGGGCAGGGGGGATAAATGAGCAGTTCTTC. This gives the protein CASSDRAGGINEQFF. Full variable domain (rest looked up from reference TRBV2 and TRBJ2-1): EPEVTQTPSHQVTQMGQEVILRCVPISNHLYFYWYRQILGQKVEFLVSFYNNEISEKSEIFDDQFSVERPDGSNFTLKIRSTKLEDSAMYFCASSDRAGGINEQFFGPGTRLTVL.

The V call is TRBV14, the J call TRBJ2-5, with 8 bases aligning to TRBD2. CDR1 and CDR2 (germline): SGHDN, FVKESK. The CDR3 has 16 residues. Trimming removed 0 bases from V and 3 bases from J; junction bases left unmatched: 6. The chain's CDR3 is CASSQDRGLDKETQYF. CDR3 in DNA: TGTGCCAGCAGCCAAGATCGGGGACTAGACAAAGAGACCCAGTACTTC.

As concerns this clone: The same CDR3 also results from other DNA sequences found in this sample. The chain joins TRBV30 to TRBJ1-1, with D perhaps TRBD1 (6 bases). V lost 4 bases and J lost 11, with 17 bases in between. Germline loops: CDR1 GTSNPN, CDR2 SVGIG (reference sequence). This CDR3 is built from 12 residues. CDR3 nucleotides: TGTGCCTGGATCGTAGGGGGTCGGTTGGCTTTCTTT. This translates into CAWIVGGRLAFF. The full variable domain, in which reference TRBV30 and TRBJ1-1 provide the parts outside the CDR3, is SQTIHQWPATLVQPVGSPLSLECTVEGTSNPNLYWYRQAAGRGLQLLFYSVGIGQISSEVPQNLSASRPQDRQFILSSKKLLLSDSGFYLCAWIVGGRLAFFGQGTRLTVV.

V usage is TRBV5-1 and J usage is TRBJ2-3; 9 bases fit TRBD1. This CDR3 has 17 residues. V shed 2 bases and J 3 bases; nucleotides not matched to a gene: 10. CDR1 and CDR2 from the germline V gene are SGHRS and YFSETQ. CDR3 in DNA: TGCGCCAGCAGCTTCCTTAATACAGGGGGCGGGACAGATACGCAGTATTTT. It specifies CASSFLNTGGGTDTQYF. Supplemented by reference TRBV5-1 and TRBJ2-3, the full variable domain reads KAGVTQTPRYLIKTRGQQVTLSCSPISGHRSVSWYQQTPGQGLQFLFEYFSETQRNKGNFPGRFSGRQFSNSRSEMNVSTLELGDSALYLCASSFLNTGGGTDTQYFGPGTRLTVL.

A note on this clone: At one end, the junction sequence differs from germline, possibly due to a read error. The rearrangement uses TRBV6-5 and TRBJ1-1; the match to TRBD1 covers 7 bases. Germline CDR1 reads MNHEY; CDR2 reads SVGAGI. This CDR3 is built from 15 residues. The CDR3 bases are TGTGCCAACAGTCAGATCCGGGACAGGAACACTGAAGCTTTCTTT. Protein: CANSQIRDRNTEAFF.

This sequence joins TRBV7-2 and TRBJ2-2; no definite D call. V lost 1 base to trimming and J lost 2 bases, with 8 bases between them. CDR3 length equals 15 residues. CDR1 is SGHTA and CDR2 is FQGNSA in the germline V gene. The CDR3 loop is CASSLGLANTGELFF. CDR3 nucleotide sequence: TGTGCCAGCAGCTTAGGACTGGCAAACACCGGGGAGCTGTTTTTT.

The chain uses TRBV6-5 and TRBJ1-3, with a weak D call TRBD1 (6 bases). There are 15 residues in the CDR3. CDR1 MNHEY and CDR2 SVGAGI come from the germline V gene. Trimming left V 6 bases short and J 4 bases short, with 16 bases between. This CDR3 is CASSSQGRSGNTIYF. DNA for the CDR3: TGTGCCAGCAGCTCACAGGGAAGGTCGGGAAACACCATATATTTT.

The gene calls are TRBV6-1 and TRBJ2-3, with D perhaps TRBD1 (6 bases). V lost 6 bases and J lost 6, with 16 bases in between. The germline gives CDR1 MNHNS, CDR2 SASEGT. The CDR3 loop spans 14 amino acids. CDR3 protein: CASSYTGNEDTQYF. As DNA, the CDR3 is TGTGCCAGCAGCTACACAGGGAACGAGGATACGCAGTATTTT.